This TCR beta chain was identified in a study of shared clonotypes between healthy human individuals. General study results and limits: Depth of sequencing was expected to influence donor clonotype sharing. Since donors were few, the genetic and exposure-history diversity represented was limited. Sequencing of the sorted subsets was shown by rarefaction to be incomplete despite large depth.

The repertoire was sequenced with immunoSEQ multiplex PCR; TCRdb's copy has only in-frame clones and lacks some. Counted here are about 2.1 million clones, approximately 92% occurring once; the ten biggest clones make up around 1.7%. The ends were cut back, 0 bases at V and 2 bases at J, with 2 bases in the middle. CDR3 length: 12 amino acids. Germline CDR1 reads PRHDT; CDR2 reads FYEKMQ (reference sequence). Naive CD8 isolation took CD45RO-negative cells positively selected for CCR7 and excluded terminally differentiated effector memory CD45RA+ cells. About this clone: Its antigen remains unidentified. A read error may explain this, as a much larger clone is one base away. Other DNA sequences in this specimen translate into the identical CDR3.

Sequenced input: naive CD8+ T cells from PBMCs. The TCR comes from a man between 18 and 35 years old in good health. Some clones in this sample may be carry-over from other donors' samples. The rearrangement links TRBV13 to TRBJ2-7; D uncertain. CDR3 DNA: TGTGCCAGCAGCTTAGGCGCCTACGAGCAGTACTTC. This sequence encodes CASSLGAYEQYF.